Listed below are T cell receptor beta chains from one sample, sequenced in a study of T cells in localized non-small cell lung cancer. Clones were sequenced by immunoSEQ multiplex PCR, and TCRdb holds only the in-frame ones, with some missing. The sample lists 900 to 1,200 clones; around 35% were seen once. Sequencing was performed on normal lung tissue next to the tumor, taken before any cancer treatment. All receptors come from a male donor older than 55 with stage I lung adenocarcinoma. Both conserved end residues are part of each CDR3. A D gene is named only where the DNA matches it firmly. Rows give clone size only sometimes, using once, few, many, or a class for an expanded clone.

>16|-|-|TRBV18|TRBJ2-3
TGTGCCAGCTCACCACCCGGGTCTGTGGGGACAGATACGCAGTATTTT
CASSPPGSVGTDTQYF
>14|large|-|TRBV6-8|TRBJ1-2
TGTGCCAGCAGCTCCCAACAGGGTAACTATGGCTACACCTTC
CASSSQQGNYGYTF
>17|-|-|TRBV19|TRBJ1-6
TGTGCCAGTAGTACCGTGTCAAGGGGCTCCTATAATTCACCCCTCCACTTT
CASSTVSRGSYNSPLHF
>13|-|-|TRBV9|TRBJ1-3
TGTGCCAGCAGCGCACTCTCTGGAAACACCATATATTTT
CASSALSGNTIYF
>15|-|-|TRBV11-3|TRBJ1-1
TGTGCCAGCAGCGTGACCGGGTCCCAGAACACTGAAGCTTTCTTT
CASSVTGSQNTEAFF
>16|-|-|TRBV14|TRBJ1-1
TGTGCCAGCAGCCAAGTAAAGGGTAACATGAACACTGAAGCTTTCTTT
CASSQVKGNMNTEAFF
>18|few|TRBD1|TRBV5-1|TRBJ2-7
TGCGCCAGCAGCTTGGCCCGTGATCGGACAGGGGGGAACTACGAGCAGTACTTC
CASSLARDRTGGNYEQYF
>15|few|-|TRBV11-3|TRBJ2-4
TGTGCCAGCAGCCACGGGGGTGTCGCTCCCTACATTCAGTACTTC
CASSHGGVAPYIQYF
>15|hyperexpanded|TRBD2|TRBV11-3|TRBJ2-2
TGTGCCAGCAGCTTGAGCGGGACCCAAACCGGGGAGCTGTTTTTT
CASSLSGTQTGELFF
>14|-|-|TRBV11-3|TRBJ2-7
TGTGCCAGCAGCACCGGACCGGGCCCCTACGAGCAGTACTTC
CASSTGPGPYEQYF
>13|-|-|TRBV29-1|TRBJ1-1
TGCAGCGTTGACACGACAGGCGGCGGGAGAGCTTTCTTT
CSVDTTGGGRAFF
>14|-|-|TRBV28|TRBJ2-3
TGTGCCAGCAGTTCATACAGTGGAGCAGATACGCAGTATTTT
CASSSYSGADTQYF
>14|-|TRBD1|TRBV28|TRBJ2-7
TGTGCCAGCGCCGGGACAGGCTCGACCTACGAGCAGTACTTC
CASAGTGSTYEQYF
>16|-|TRBD1|TRBV18|TRBJ1-5
TGTGCCAGCTCCCGACAGGGGGGTTTCGGCAATCAGCCCCAGCATTTT
CASSRQGGFGNQPQHF
>15|-|-|TRBV6-8|TRBJ2-7
TGTGCCAGCAGTTTTCTAGGACTGACTATGTACGAGCAGTACTTC
CASSFLGLTMYEQYF
>18|-|-|TRBV9|TRBJ2-7
TGTACCAGCAGTGAATTTTCCGGAAGAGGTTTTACGATCTACGAGCAGTACTTC
CTSSEFSGRGFTIYEQYF
>13|-|-|TRBV6-1|TRBJ1-5
TGTGCCAGCAGTGAAGCGGGACCCGGGCCCCAGCATTTT
CASSEAGPGPQHF
>16|few|TRBD2|TRBV6-7|TRBJ2-1
TGTGCCAGCAGTCGATCGGGACTAGCGGGGGCAGCGAAGCAGTTCTTC
CASSRSGLAGAAKQFF
>15|few|TRBD1|TRBV4-1|TRBJ1-4
TGCGCCAGCAGCCAACAACAGGGGGCCGGTGAAAAACTGTTTTTT
CASSQQQGAGEKLFF
>15|-|-|TRBV18|TRBJ1-2
TGTGCCAGCTCACCCCCCCCCGGGGATCTTTATGGCTACACCTTC
CASSPPPGDLYGYTF
>18|few|-|TRBV11-1|TRBJ1-1
TGTGCCAGCAGCTTAGCTTCGTCTTCTAGGGGCGCAAACACTGAAGCTTTCTTT
CASSLASSSRGANTEAFF
>13|-|-|TRBV19|TRBJ1-1
TGTGCCAGTAGGGAACAGGGTCGCACTGAAGCTTTCTTT
CASREQGRTEAFF
>12|-|-|TRBV10-2|TRBJ2-7
TGCGCCAGCGGCCTTCGGGGGCACGAGCAGTACTTC
CASGLRGHEQYF
>14|-|-|TRBV1|TRBJ1-6
TGCGCCAGCAGCCATTCAGGGACTAATTCACCCCTCCACTTT
CASSHSGTNSPLHF
>14|-|TRBD1|TRBV5-1|TRBJ1-4
TGCGCCAGCAGCCGCGACAGGGTTTATGAAAAACTGTTTTTT
CASSRDRVYEKLFF
>16|-|TRBD1|TRBV28|TRBJ1-6
TGTGCCAGCAGTTCCCGGGACAGGGGCTATAATTCACCCCTCCACTTT
CASSSRDRGYNSPLHF
>14|medium-sized|TRBD1|TRBV4-1|TRBJ2-7
TGCGCCAGCAGCCAAATACCGACAGGGCACGAGCAGTACTTC
CASSQIPTGHEQYF
>14|few|-|TRBV6-8|TRBJ1-1
TGTGCCATCAGCCACCGGGGGTCGAACACTGAAGCTTTCTTT
CAISHRGSNTEAFF
>13|few|TRBD1|TRBV6-7|TRBJ2-5
TGTGCCAGCAGTTCGGACAGGCGGGAGACCCAGTACTTC
CASSSDRRETQYF
>14|medium-sized|TRBD1|TRBV11-3|TRBJ2-1
TGTGCCAGCAGCGAGGGACAGGGAGACAATGAGCAGTTCTTC
CASSEGQGDNEQFF
>15|few|-|TRBV6-8|TRBJ1-1
TGTGCCAGCAGTGGGAGGGCTTCCGGGAACACTGAAGCTTTCTTT
CASSGRASGNTEAFF
>13|-|-|TRBV19|TRBJ2-2
TGTGCCAGTAGTATAAGAACCACCGGGGAGCTGTTTTTT
CASSIRTTGELFF
>13|large|-|TRBV28|TRBJ1-1
TGTGCCAGCAGTTTCGTGAGGGCGACTGAAGCTTTCTTT
CASSFVRATEAFF
>15|-|-|TRBV19|TRBJ2-2
TGTGCCAGTAGTATTTCCGCCGGACGAACCGGGGAGCTGTTTTTT
CASSISAGRTGELFF
>14|-|TRBD1|TRBV28|TRBJ1-4
TGTGCCAGCAGAACGACAGGGGGTAATGAAAAACTGTTTTTT
CASRTTGGNEKLFF
>15|-|-|TRBV19|TRBJ2-5
TGTGCCAGTAGCCCTCCAGGGGGGGCGGGAGAGACCCAGTACTTC
CASSPPGGAGETQYF
>16|-|TRBD1|TRBV5-1|TRBJ1-1
TGCGCCAGCAGCTCAACCTCGACAGGGCGGAACACTGAAGCTTTCTTT
CASSSTSTGRNTEAFF
>14|large|-|TRBV6-8|TRBJ1-2
TGTGCCAGCAGTTCCCAACAAATGAACTATGGCTACACCTTC
CASSSQQMNYGYTF
>13|-|-|TRBV1|TRBJ2-5
TGCGCCAGCAGCTACGGGACTAGCGAGACCCAGTACTTC
CASSYGTSETQYF